These 4 T cell receptor beta chains were sequenced from one sample in a study of cytomegalovirus exposure and HLA in healthy donors. The PCR was carried out with 60 Vbeta primers and 13 Jbeta primers. Sequencing was performed with immunoSEQ multiplex PCR; in TCRdb, only in-frame clones are kept and a portion is missing. The sample contains 80,000 or so clones, 60% to 80% of which appear only once. Material: PBMCs. These TCRs come from a middle-aged woman in good health and CMV-seronegative.

This clone was found a few times. V and J are TRBV4-2 and TRBJ2-7; 10 nucleotides line up with TRBD2. V was pared by 0 bases and J by 3 bases, with 5 bases of the junction left unmatched. Germline assignment: CDR1 LGHNA and CDR2 YNFKEQ. This CDR3 is 16 amino acids long. The CDR3 protein is CASSQETSGDHYEQYF. For the CDR3, the DNA is TGTGCCAGCAGCCAAGAAACTAGCGGGGATCACTACGAGCAGTACTTC.

This chain connects TRBV7-9 to TRBJ2-3, with D possibly matching TRBD2 (5 bases). The V and J ends lost 5 bases and 5 bases respectively, with 20 bases between them. There are 16 residues in the CDR3. The germline CDR1 and CDR2 sequences are SEHNR and FQNEAQ (reference sequence). CDR3 in amino acids: CASSPSGPFDEDTQYF. CDR3 sequence (DNA): TGTGCCAGCAGCCCCAGCGGCCCCTTCGACGAAGATACGCAGTATTTT. Looking up the rest from reference TRBV7-9 and TRBJ2-3 gives the full variable domain: DTGVSQNPRHKITKRGQNVTFRCDPISEHNRLYWYRQTLGQGPEFLTYFQNEAQLEKSRLLSDRFSAERPKGSFSTLEIQRTEQGDSAMYLCASSPSGPFDEDTQYFGPGTRLTVL.

This clone was observed a few times. The chain joins TRBV5-6 to TRBJ2-1; D call uncertain. This CDR3 has 15 amino acids. Looked up from germline, CDR1 is SGHDT and CDR2 is YYEEEE. The V end lost 4 bases, the J end lost 2 bases, and 13 bases lay between the germline ends. The CDR3 loop is CASSGDLSPYNEQFF. In nucleotides, the CDR3 is TGTGCCAGCAGCGGCGATCTTAGCCCCTACAATGAGCAGTTCTTC.

Only one count was recorded for this clone. The J gene is TRBJ2-7, the V gene TRBV28; 9 nucleotides match TRBD1. Germline assignment: CDR1 MDHEN and CDR2 SYDVKM. V lost 5 bases, J lost 4 bases, and 9 bases stayed unmatched. This CDR3 spans 15 amino acids. The CDR3 spells CASSPDRGGLYEQYF. The CDR3 DNA sequence: TGTGCCAGCAGTCCAGACAGGGGGGGTTTGTACGAGCAGTACTTC.